The clone carrying this TCR beta chain was counted a single time. The antigen is unknown. The record originates from a study of shared clonotypes between healthy human individuals. Turning to the study itself: Each donor contributed plates that comprised three CD4 naive, three CD4 memory, two CD8 naive and one CD8 memory.

Generated by immunoSEQ multiplex PCR, the TCRdb table keeps only in-frame clones and is missing some. The table lists about 2.4 million clones, roughly 93% of them singletons. Study-level points and caveats: The authors sampled blood alone, and tissue repertoires likely differ.

Trimming left V 5 bases short and J 0 bases short, with 14 bases between. CDR3 length: 15 amino acids. CDR1 MDHEN and CDR2 SYDVKM come from the germline V gene. This sequence originates from a man aged 18 to 30 in good health. Some clones in this sample may be carry-over from other donors' samples. Sequencing was performed on naive CD4+ T cells from PBMCs. As for subset: CD45RA+ positively selected. The chain uses TRBV28 and TRBJ2-7; D gene ambiguous. CDR3 loop: CASSPQQKSSYEQYF. In DNA form, the CDR3 reads TGTGCCAGCAGTCCGCAACAGAAATCCTCCTACGAGCAGTACTTC.